The present T cell receptor (beta chain) was sequenced within a study of blood T cell repertoires in COVID-19. Profiled with immunoSEQ multiplex PCR; TCRdb holds only in-frame clones, not every one. The table lists around 160,000 clones, over 75% of them singletons. Germline CDR1 is MGHDK and CDR2 is SYGVNS. Trimming at V came to 4 bases and at J to 4 bases, leaving 5 bases not matched to a gene. CDR3 length equals 15 residues. The chain recombines TRBV25-1 with TRBJ2-2, with 8 bases matching TRBD2. This receptor was identified in a human donor in a cohort sampled during active COVID-19. Input material: peripheral blood. CDR3 loop: CASSGGLVFTGELFF. In nucleotides, the CDR3 is TGTGCCAGCAGTGGGGGACTAGTTTTCACCGGGGAGCTGTTTTTT. Full variable domain (missing parts from reference TRBV25-1 and TRBJ2-2): EADIYQTPRYLVIGTGKKITLECSQTMGHDKMYWYQQDPGMELHLIHYSYGVNSTEKGDLSSESTVSRIRTEHFPLTLESARPSHTSQYLCASSGGLVFTGELFFGEGSRLTVL.